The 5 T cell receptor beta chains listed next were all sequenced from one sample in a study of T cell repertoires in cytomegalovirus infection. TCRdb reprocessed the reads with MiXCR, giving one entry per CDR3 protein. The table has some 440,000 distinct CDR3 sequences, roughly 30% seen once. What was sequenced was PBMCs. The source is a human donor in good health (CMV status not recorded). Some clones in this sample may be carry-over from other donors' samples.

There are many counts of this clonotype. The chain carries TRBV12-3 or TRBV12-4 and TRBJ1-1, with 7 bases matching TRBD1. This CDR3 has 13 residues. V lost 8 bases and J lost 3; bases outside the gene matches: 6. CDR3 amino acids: CASGDRIHTEAFF. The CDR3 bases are TGTGCCAGCGGGGACAGAATACACACTGAAGCTTTCTTT.

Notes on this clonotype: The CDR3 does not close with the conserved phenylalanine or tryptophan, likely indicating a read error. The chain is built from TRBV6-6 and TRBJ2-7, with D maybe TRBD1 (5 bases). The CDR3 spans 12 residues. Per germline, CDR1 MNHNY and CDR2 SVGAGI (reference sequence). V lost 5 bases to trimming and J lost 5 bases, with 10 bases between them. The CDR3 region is CASSPQGNEQYY. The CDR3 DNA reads TGTGCCAGCAGTCCTCAGGGCAACGAGCAGTACTAC.

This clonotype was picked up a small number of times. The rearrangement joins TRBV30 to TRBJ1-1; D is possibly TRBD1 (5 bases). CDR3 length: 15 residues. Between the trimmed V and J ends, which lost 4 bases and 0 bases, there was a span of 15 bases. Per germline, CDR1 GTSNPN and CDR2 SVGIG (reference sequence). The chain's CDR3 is CAWTSGLTMNTEAFF. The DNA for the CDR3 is TGTGCCTGGACATCAGGGTTAACGATGAACACTGAAGCTTTCTTT.

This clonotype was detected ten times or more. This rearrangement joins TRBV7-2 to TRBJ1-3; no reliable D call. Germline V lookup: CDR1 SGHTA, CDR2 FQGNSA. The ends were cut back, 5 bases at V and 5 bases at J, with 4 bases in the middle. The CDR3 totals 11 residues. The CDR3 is CASSNRNTIYF. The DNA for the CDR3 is TGTGCCAGCAGCAACAGAAACACCATATATTTT. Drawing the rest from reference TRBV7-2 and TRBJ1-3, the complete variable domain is GAGVSQSPSNKVTEKGKDVELRCDPISGHTALYWYRQSLGQGLEFLIYFQGNSAPDKSGLPSDRFSAERTGGSVSTLTIQRTQQEDSAVYLCASSNRNTIYFGEGSWLTVV.

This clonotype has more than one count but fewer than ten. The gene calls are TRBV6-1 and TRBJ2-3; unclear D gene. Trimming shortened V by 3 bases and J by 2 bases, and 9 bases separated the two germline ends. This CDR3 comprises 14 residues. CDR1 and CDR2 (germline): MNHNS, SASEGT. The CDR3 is CASSEYGSTDTQYF. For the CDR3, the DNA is TGTGCCAGCAGTGAGTACGGCTCCACAGATACGCAGTATTTT.